This entry describes one T cell receptor (beta chain). The method was immunoSEQ multiplex PCR; TCRdb's version includes in-frame clones alone and lacks a portion of them. Of over 450,000 clones in the sample, approximately 80% were seen once. The sample belongs to a study of shared T cell receptors in the human thymus. The same data also went into a second study, on human thymus T cells. That report notes: Each of the donors was a healthy Finnish infant who was undergoing open corrective cardiac surgery for congenital heart defects. Corrective cardiac operations yielded the resected thymus tissue. Gene usage for V and J segments appeared biased in thymic and blood repertoires. There were highly overlapping thymic repertoires among unrelated individuals, as related research reported.

The sample comprised thymocytes. The receptor was derived from a boy in the first two years of life with a congenital heart defect.

CDR3 coding DNA: TGTGCCAGCAGCCCCCACAGGGGACAAGAGACCCAGTACTTC. Its translation: CASSPHRGQETQYF. This chain connects TRBV28 to TRBJ2-5; 7 bases are shared with TRBD1. Germline V lookup: CDR1 MDHEN, CDR2 SYDVKM. The V segment lost 6 bases and the J segment 2 bases; nucleotides outside the gene matches: 6. CDR3 length equals 14 residues.